This T cell receptor (beta chain) was identified in a study of shared clonotypes between healthy human individuals (TCRdb year 2020). Looking at the study overall: Two women and a few men aged 18 to 49 years were included in the cohort. To increase sequencing depth and limit assay-specific biases, TCR repertoire library preparation and sequencing were carried out by different laboratories using diverse techniques. Between about 0.94 and 8.9 billion PBMCs per donor were obtained by leukapheresis. Per donor, three plates each were used for CD4 naive and CD4 memory, two for CD8 naive, and one for CD8 memory. To estimate repertoire size and how much clonotypes are shared between individuals, the study performed deep sequencing of blood TCR repertoires from a few healthy adults.

Counted from cysteine to phenylalanine, this CDR3 has 14 amino acids. Only CDR3 DNA remains: 42 bases, in frame from the first base. Here V drops 7 bases and J drops 0 bases, and the junction holds 4 bases not matched to any gene. CDR1 and CDR2 are drawn from the germline V gene (reference sequence): SEHNR, FQNEAQ. Healthy HIV-negative adults with no recently reported acute infections or vaccinations were included as donors. Only Caucasian adults living in Nashville, Tennessee, USA were represented among the donors. Magnetic negative selection was used to enrich CD4+ T cells, after which naive cells were positively selected on CD45RA and the negative fraction became the memory subset. Blood was collected by leukapheresis, and PBMCs were isolated by Ficoll-Histopaque density gradient centrifugation and then cryopreserved in liquid nitrogen vapor phase. Analytical flow cytometry was used to check the purity and quantity of each magnetically sorted T cell population. Each sorted fraction had its genomic DNA isolated and then quantified by UV absorbance on a Nanodrop 2000c.

Using the deep immunoSEQ assay, multiplex PCR amplified TCR CDR3 regions from genomic DNA. Extracted genomic DNA from each cell subset was distributed evenly across all wells of several immunoSEQ 96-well plates, and each plate was treated as a replicate. For sorted subsets, each replicate PCR was loaded with roughly 200 ng genomic DNA, equivalent to 25,000 to 35,000 T cell genomes. The purified libraries were quantified using a Qubit 3.0 fluorometer, sized with a Bioanalyzer 2100, and then quantified again using the KAPA Library Quantification kit. A separate single-read 150-cycle Illumina NextSeq 550 flow cell was used to sequence each immunoSEQ 96-well plate. Processing in the source paper ran as follows. The immunoSEQ output contained only junctional sequences without quality scores, so filtering could not match that applied to full-length reads. Sequences were annotated with PyIR, a Python wrapper for IgBLAST v1.9, and V/J genes and CDR3 were assigned using IMGT germline references. Reads were removed for weak V/J assignments (E-value above 1e-6), missing CDR3, stop codons, out-of-frame junctions, or ambiguous translated residues. V3J clonotypes were defined as sequences sharing the same inferred V gene, J gene, and CDR3 amino acid sequence. To compute the percentage overlap between repertoires, the number of shared unique clonotypes was divided by the size of the smaller repertoire. Repertoire richness was assessed with RTK rarefaction, the Chao1 estimator, and Recon v2.1 estimates of unobserved clonotypes. OLGA was used to compute generation probabilities for all TCRbeta clonotypes that the gDNA method yielded from a few donors. Entries here come from immuneACCESS through TCRdb and include only in-frame sequences with V and J called. Some clones fail to appear in such tables; in the studies checked, an unresolved V gene covers under half of the shortfall, and the cause of the remainder is unknown. V and J calls and clone size follow that table, whereas D and trimming were derived from the DNA. This sample holds about 2.5 million clones; less than 95% were observed only once. Of the sample, about 0.41% falls within the top ten clones.

On the study overall, not on this receptor specifically: Estimated clonotype richness was generally larger for naive than for memory subsets. Rarefaction of sorted-subset datasets indicated incomplete sequencing despite the large sequencing depth. Sampling was limited to blood, and TCR repertoires in tissue likely differ from TCR repertoires in blood. Pairwise subsampling led to the expectation that sequencing depth would affect the degree of clonotype sharing among donors. When a few donors were compared, the shared fraction of clonotypes was around 5.1% for naive CD4, 3.5% to 4% for naive CD8, 2.3% for memory CD4, and less than 0.45% for memory CD8. Compared with non-shared clonotypes, clonotypes shared by all four sorted-subset donors had higher generation probabilities. Because the study included only a small number of donors, the genetic and exposure-history diversity represented was limited.

Details on this clone: Its antigen is currently not known. Within one base of it there is no much larger clone, and no base qualities were kept.

This receptor was obtained from a man aged 18 to 29 in good health. Some clones in this sample may be carry-over from other donors' samples. The sequence is built from TRBV7-9 and TRBJ2-3; TRBD1 agrees with 7 junctional bases. Sequencing was done on a sample of naive CD4+ T cells from PBMCs. The cell subset or site label of this sample denotes: CD45RA+ positively selected. CDR3 loop: CASNRGPSTDTQYF. The bases are TGTGCCAGCAACAGGGGCCCTAGCACAGATACGCAGTATTTT.